A selection of T cell receptor beta chains follows, all from one sample in a study of blood T cell repertoires in COVID-19. Data came from immunoSEQ multiplex PCR; TCRdb stores just in-frame clones and leaves some out. The table has 150,000 to 200,000 clones, less than 90% seen once; the top ten hold around 2.3%. The source material was peripheral blood. Source of these receptors: a man aged 70-80 years with active or convalescent COVID-19. CDR3s include the opening cysteine and the closing phenylalanine or tryptophan. Each record gives: CDR3 DNA, CDR3 protein, J gene, V gene, D gene, clone size. A D gene is named only where the DNA matches it firmly. Not all rows give a size; the values are once, few, many and, for expanded clones, a class.

DNA: TGTGCCAGCTCACCCTCCGGGACAGGGGTTCGGACTGAAGCTTTCTTT
CDR3: CASSPSGTGVRTEAFF
J: TRBJ1-1
V: TRBV18
D: TRBD1
size: NA

DNA: TGTGCCAGCAGCTTACCGACGCGGCTAGCCTCCTACAATGAGCAGTTCTTC
CDR3: CASSLPTRLASYNEQFF
J: TRBJ2-1
V: TRBV7-9
D: NA
size: once

DNA: TGCGCCAGCAGCCCGGCCGACAACTCCTACGAGCAGTACTTC
CDR3: CASSPADNSYEQYF
J: TRBJ2-7
V: TRBV4-1
D: NA
size: few

DNA: TGTGCCAGCAGTTACGGAGTCGTTTACGAGCAGTACTTC
CDR3: CASSYGVVYEQYF
J: TRBJ2-7
V: TRBV6-2/TRBV6-3
D: NA
size: NA

DNA: TGTGCCAGCAGCTTTTCCGGGGTTTGGTACACTGAAGCTTTCTTT
CDR3: CASSFSGVWYTEAFF
J: TRBJ1-1
V: TRBV7-8
D: NA
size: NA

DNA: TGCGCCAGCAGCTCTTACGACAGGGGGGCAAACATTCAGTACTTC
CDR3: CASSSYDRGANIQYF
J: TRBJ2-4
V: TRBV5-1
D: TRBD1
size: once

DNA: TGTGCCAGCTCACCGGTCGGCAGATTAACAGTATGGAATGAAAAACTGTTTTTT
CDR3: CASSPVGRLTVWNEKLFF
J: TRBJ1-4
V: TRBV18
D: NA
size: NA

DNA: TGTGCCAGCAGTTATGACAGTTACGAGCAGTACTTC
CDR3: CASSYDSYEQYF
J: TRBJ2-7
V: TRBV6-5
D: NA
size: NA

DNA: TGCGCCAGCAGCTTGGCGGGGGTTCCCTACAATGAGCAGTTCTTC
CDR3: CASSLAGVPYNEQFF
J: TRBJ2-1
V: TRBV5-1
D: NA
size: NA

DNA: TGCGCCAGCAGTTCTGACCAGGCTACAATGAACACTGAAGCTTTCTTT
CDR3: CASSSDQATMNTEAFF
J: TRBJ1-1
V: TRBV5-1
D: NA
size: NA

DNA: TGCAGCGTTGTAGGGGTCGAGCAGTACTTC
CDR3: CSVVGVEQYF
J: TRBJ2-7
V: TRBV29-1
D: NA
size: NA

DNA: TGTGCCAGCAGCCCACTCAGAGGGATGAACATTCAGTACTTC
CDR3: CASSPLRGMNIQYF
J: TRBJ2-4
V: TRBV6-2/TRBV6-3
D: NA
size: once

DNA: TGCGCCAGCAGCTTGAAGGGGGCGCTGGGAGATACGCAGTATTTT
CDR3: CASSLKGALGDTQYF
J: TRBJ2-3
V: TRBV5-1
D: TRBD1
size: few

DNA: TGTGCCAGCAGCGGGACAGGGTTGGGCTCACCCCTCCACTTT
CDR3: CASSGTGLGSPLHF
J: TRBJ1-6
V: TRBV7-2
D: TRBD1
size: NA

DNA: TGTGCCACCAGCACGGGACAGGGGGCCAAAAACATTCAGTACTTC
CDR3: CATSTGQGAKNIQYF
J: TRBJ2-4
V: TRBV15
D: TRBD1
size: NA

DNA: TGCGCCAGCAGCCAGGGACTAGCGGGGGGAAATCAGCAGTACTTC
CDR3: CASSQGLAGGNQQYF
J: TRBJ2-7
V: TRBV5-1
D: TRBD2
size: NA

DNA: TGTGCCAGCAGCCAAGTGGGAGACTTCCCCTACGAGCAGTACTTC
CDR3: CASSQVGDFPYEQYF
J: TRBJ2-7
V: TRBV3-1/TRBV3-2
D: NA
size: once

DNA: TGTGCCAGCATGGCGGGGGGGGCAGATACGCAGTATTTT
CDR3: CASMAGGADTQYF
J: TRBJ2-3
V: TRBV7-2
D: TRBD2
size: NA

DNA: TGTGCCAGCAGTGGGACTAGCGGGGGGCTTACGAACACCGGGGAGCTGTTTTTT
CDR3: CASSGTSGGLTNTGELFF
J: TRBJ2-2
V: TRBV2
D: TRBD2
size: NA

DNA: TGTGCCAGTAGTATAGCCGGGACACCAGGCTACACCTTC
CDR3: CASSIAGTPGYTF
J: TRBJ1-2
V: TRBV19
D: NA
size: NA

DNA: TGTGCCAGCAGTGACGAGGCGGGAGGGCCGTATGAGCAGTTCTTC
CDR3: CASSDEAGGPYEQFF
J: TRBJ2-1
V: TRBV6-4
D: TRBD2
size: NA

DNA: TGTGCCAGCAGCCTGGGACTAGCGCGTTACGAGCAGTACTTC
CDR3: CASSLGLARYEQYF
J: TRBJ2-7
V: TRBV27
D: TRBD2
size: few

DNA: TGCGCCAGCAGCCGCGGACAGGGGAGGGACATTCAGTACTTC
CDR3: CASSRGQGRDIQYF
J: TRBJ2-4
V: TRBV5-1
D: TRBD1
size: NA

DNA: TGTGCCAGCAGCTTAGGGGGGAACAGGGATTATGGCTACACCTTC
CDR3: CASSLGGNRDYGYTF
J: TRBJ1-2
V: TRBV7-2
D: NA
size: NA

DNA: TGTGCCAGCAGTCACCAGGCGTCTAACGTCCCTGAAGCTTTCTTT
CDR3: CASSHQASNVPEAFF
J: TRBJ1-1
V: TRBV6-5
D: NA
size: NA

DNA: TGTGCCTGGAGCGCGGACAGATACGAGCAGTACTTC
CDR3: CAWSADRYEQYF
J: TRBJ2-7
V: TRBV30
D: NA
size: NA

DNA: TGTGCCAGCACCCCGACTAGTCACAATGAGCAGTTCTTC
CDR3: CASTPTSHNEQFF
J: TRBJ2-1
V: TRBV18
D: NA
size: NA

DNA: TGCGCCAGCAGCAAGGGACAGAAGAGCTCCTATAATTCACCCCTCCACTTT
CDR3: CASSKGQKSSYNSPLHF
J: TRBJ1-6
V: TRBV5-1
D: TRBD1
size: once

DNA: TGCGCCAGCAGCACAGGGGGGTCTGAGACCCAGTACTTC
CDR3: CASSTGGSETQYF
J: TRBJ2-5
V: TRBV5-1
D: TRBD1
size: NA

DNA: TGTGCCAGCAGCTTTTCGGGGGCCAAAAACATTCAGTACTTC
CDR3: CASSFSGAKNIQYF
J: TRBJ2-4
V: TRBV5-6
D: NA
size: NA

DNA: TGTGCCAGCAGCCCACAAAGCTCTGGAAACACCATATATTTT
CDR3: CASSPQSSGNTIYF
J: TRBJ1-3
V: TRBV7-8
D: NA
size: NA

DNA: TGTGCCAGCAGTCGGACAGGGTCCCACATTCAGTACTTC
CDR3: CASSRTGSHIQYF
J: TRBJ2-4
V: TRBV28
D: TRBD1
size: NA

DNA: TGTGCCAGCAGCGTCGAACCTCAGGGTCCGGACACTGAAGCTTTCTTT
CDR3: CASSVEPQGPDTEAFF
J: TRBJ1-1
V: TRBV9
D: NA
size: once

DNA: TGTGCCAGCAGCTTACAGGGCAGCTCCTACAATGAGCAGTTCTTC
CDR3: CASSLQGSSYNEQFF
J: TRBJ2-1
V: TRBV7-2
D: NA
size: NA

DNA: TGTGCCAGCAGCCCCCGACTAGCGGGAGATAGCAATGAGCAGTTCTTC
CDR3: CASSPRLAGDSNEQFF
J: TRBJ2-1
V: TRBV7-8
D: TRBD2
size: NA

DNA: TGTGCCAGCAGCAAAAGCGGAACAGGGGTGGAATACAATGAGCAGTTCTTC
CDR3: CASSKSGTGVEYNEQFF
J: TRBJ2-1
V: TRBV21-1
D: NA
size: NA

DNA: TGTGCCAGCAGCTTAAGGGGGAAAGGTGATTCACCCCTCCACTTT
CDR3: CASSLRGKGDSPLHF
J: TRBJ1-6
V: TRBV7-9
D: NA
size: NA

DNA: TGTGCCAGCAGCCCGAGACAGGGAGGCACAGATACGCAGTATTTT
CDR3: CASSPRQGGTDTQYF
J: TRBJ2-3
V: TRBV7-2
D: TRBD1
size: NA

DNA: TGTGCCAGCAGCCCAGCCGCGAGCGGGAACACCGGGGAGCTGTTTTTT
CDR3: CASSPAASGNTGELFF
J: TRBJ2-2
V: TRBV7-9
D: NA
size: NA

DNA: TGTGCCAGCAGTGATCGACAGGGGCGGTATCAGCCCCAGCATTTT
CDR3: CASSDRQGRYQPQHF
J: TRBJ1-5
V: TRBV2
D: TRBD1
size: NA

DNA: TGCGCCAGCAGCCCCGGGACAGGGTTCGATGAGCAGTTCTTC
CDR3: CASSPGTGFDEQFF
J: TRBJ2-1
V: TRBV5-1
D: TRBD1
size: NA

DNA: TGTGCCAGTAGTCTCAGGGGGCCCGATGAAAAACTGTTTTTT
CDR3: CASSLRGPDEKLFF
J: TRBJ1-4
V: TRBV19
D: TRBD1
size: NA

DNA: TGCAGTGTAGAGGTCTACAATGAGCAGTTCTTC
CDR3: CSVEVYNEQFF
J: TRBJ2-1
V: TRBV20-1
D: NA
size: NA

DNA: TGTGCAAGTCGCTTATCCCGAAGACCGAGCGGGAGGAACAATGAGCAGTTCTTC
CDR3: CASRLSRRPSGRNNEQFF
J: TRBJ2-1
V: TRBV12-2
D: NA
size: NA

DNA: TGTGCCAGTACTCCCGGGGGGAGCCTCGTCCCAGGGTCACCCCTCCACTTT
CDR3: CASTPGGSLVPGSPLHF
J: TRBJ1-6
V: TRBV27
D: NA
size: NA

DNA: TGTGCCAGCAGTGAAAGGAGTGTGGGGCCTACGCAGTATTTT
CDR3: CASSERSVGPTQYF
J: TRBJ2-3
V: TRBV2
D: NA
size: NA

DNA: TGCAGCGCGACAGGGGGCGTCACTGAAGCTTTCTTT
CDR3: CSATGGVTEAFF
J: TRBJ1-1
V: TRBV29-1
D: TRBD1
size: NA

DNA: TGCGCCAGCAGCTTCTTCGACCGTGCGGGAGGGTCGACCTATGGCTACACCTTC
CDR3: CASSFFDRAGGSTYGYTF
J: TRBJ1-2
V: TRBV5-1
D: NA
size: NA